This record concerns one TCR beta chain sequence. Germline values: CDR1 LNHNV, CDR2 YYDKDF (reference sequence). V gave up 8 bases and J gave up 6 bases; unmatched junction bases: 7. The CDR3 spans 14 residues. This sample was taken from a study of sequential checkpoint blockade in melanoma. Overall study: Both treatment sequences were followed by maintenance nivolumab.

The data were produced by immunoSEQ multiplex PCR, yet TCRdb's version contains in-frame clones alone and is incomplete. The table has 6,600 or so clones, around half seen once. Indicated treatment: randomized to nivolumab then ipilimumab (arm A) or the reverse (arm B). PBMC sorting kept live CD3+CD8+ cells without CD19 or CD56. The sequence derives from a human donor with melanoma. The source material was CD8+ T cells sorted from blood (inferred from file names), sampled from a patient given nivolumab and ipilimumab in sequence. The chain links TRBV15 to TRBJ2-7, with TRBD2 matching 13 bases. The CDR3 here is CATGTSGGALEQYF. The CDR3 DNA sequence: TGTGCCACCGGCACTAGCGGGGGGGCCCTCGAGCAGTACTTC.